This T cell receptor (beta chain) was sequenced in a study of blood T cells in healthy people across ages. CDR1 and CDR2 from the germline V gene are SQVTM and ANQGSEA. The J segment lost 4 bases and the V segment lost 3 bases, leaving 4 bases of the junction unmatched. The CDR3 is 13 residues long. A second PCR, run for roughly 7 to 11 cycles, used a sample-barcoded 5' primer plus a J-beta primer mix. TCRdb called the 5' RACE reads again in MiXCR, with one record for every CDR3 protein. The repertoire holds approximately 880,000 distinct CDR3 sequences, with roughly 52% as singletons. V is TRBV29-1 and J is TRBJ2-5, with TRBD2 identical over 8 bases. Sequenced sample: blood. The receptor was isolated from a man aged 25-45 years in good health. CDR3 region: CSVDGLAGETQYF. The CDR3 bases are TGCAGCGTTGACGGGCTAGCGGGAGAGACCCAGTACTTC. The variable domain in full, with the rest retrieved from reference TRBV29-1 and TRBJ2-5, is SAVISQKPSRDICQRGTSLTIQCQVDSQVTMMFWYRQQPGQSLTLIATANQGSEATYESGFVIDKFPISRPNLTFSTLTVSNMSPEDSSIYLCSVDGLAGETQYFGPGTRLLVL.